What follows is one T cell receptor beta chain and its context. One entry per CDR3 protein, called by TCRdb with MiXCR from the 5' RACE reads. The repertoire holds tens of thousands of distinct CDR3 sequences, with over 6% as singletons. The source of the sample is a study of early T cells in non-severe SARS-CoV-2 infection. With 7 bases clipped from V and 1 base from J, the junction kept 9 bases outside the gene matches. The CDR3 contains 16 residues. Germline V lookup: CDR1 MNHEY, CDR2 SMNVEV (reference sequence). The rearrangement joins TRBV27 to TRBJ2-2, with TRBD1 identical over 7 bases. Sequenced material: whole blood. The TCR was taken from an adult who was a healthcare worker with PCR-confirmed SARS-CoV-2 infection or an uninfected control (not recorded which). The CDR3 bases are TGTGCCAGCAACCCAGGGACAGTAGTGAACACCGGGGAGCTGTTTTTT. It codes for CASNPGTVVNTGELFF.